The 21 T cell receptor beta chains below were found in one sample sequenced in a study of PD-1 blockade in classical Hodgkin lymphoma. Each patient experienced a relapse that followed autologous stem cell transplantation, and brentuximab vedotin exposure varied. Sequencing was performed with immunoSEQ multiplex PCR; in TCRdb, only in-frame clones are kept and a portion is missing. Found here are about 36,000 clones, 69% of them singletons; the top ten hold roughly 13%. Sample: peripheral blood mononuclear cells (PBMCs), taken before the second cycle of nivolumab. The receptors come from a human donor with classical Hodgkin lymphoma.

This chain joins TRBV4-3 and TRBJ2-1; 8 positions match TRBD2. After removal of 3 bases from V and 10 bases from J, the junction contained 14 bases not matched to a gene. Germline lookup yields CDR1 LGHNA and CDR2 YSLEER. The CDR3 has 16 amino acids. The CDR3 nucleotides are TGCGCCAGCAGCCAGGGAACGCAGCGGGGGACCAGAGAGCAGTTCTTC. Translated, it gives CASSQGTQRGTREQFF.

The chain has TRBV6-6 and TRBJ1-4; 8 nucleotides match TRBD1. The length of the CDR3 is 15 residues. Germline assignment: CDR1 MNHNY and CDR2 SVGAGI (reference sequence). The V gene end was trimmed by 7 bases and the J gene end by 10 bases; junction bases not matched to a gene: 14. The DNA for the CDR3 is TGTGCCAGCATCGGGCGGAACAGGGGGGTCGCAAAACTGTTTTTT. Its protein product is CASIGRNRGVAKLFF.

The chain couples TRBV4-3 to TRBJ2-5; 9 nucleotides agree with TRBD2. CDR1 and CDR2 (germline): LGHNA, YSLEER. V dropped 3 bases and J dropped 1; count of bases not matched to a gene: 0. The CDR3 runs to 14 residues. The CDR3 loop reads CASSQGLAQETQYF. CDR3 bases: TGCGCCAGCAGCCAGGGACTAGCCCAAGAGACCCAGTACTTC.

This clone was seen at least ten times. CDR3 region: CATYPTANTEAFF. The CDR3 DNA is TGTGCCACCTATCCGACAGCGAACACTGAAGCTTTCTTT. The genes are TRBV10-3 and TRBJ1-1; a weak D match, TRBD1 (5 bases). CDR1 and CDR2 from the germline V gene are ENHRY and SYGVKD. V dropped 10 bases and J dropped 1 base, with 13 bases sitting between them. This CDR3 comprises 13 residues.

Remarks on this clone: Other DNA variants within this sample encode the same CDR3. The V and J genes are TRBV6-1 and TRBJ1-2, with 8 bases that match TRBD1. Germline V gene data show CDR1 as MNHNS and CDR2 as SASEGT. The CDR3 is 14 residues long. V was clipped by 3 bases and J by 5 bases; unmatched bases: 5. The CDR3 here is CASSEQGAGYGYTF. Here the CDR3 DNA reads TGTGCCAGCAGTGAGCAGGGGGCAGGGTATGGCTACACCTTC.

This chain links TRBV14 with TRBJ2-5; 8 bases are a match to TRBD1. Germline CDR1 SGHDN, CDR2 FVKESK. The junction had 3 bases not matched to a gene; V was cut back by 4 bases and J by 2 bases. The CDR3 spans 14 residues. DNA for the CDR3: TGTGCCAGCAGCCGCCGACAGGGGCAAGAGACCCAGTACTTC. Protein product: CASSRRQGQETQYF. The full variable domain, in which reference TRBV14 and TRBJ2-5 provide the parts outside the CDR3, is EAGVTQFPSHSVIEKGQTVTLRCDPISGHDNLYWYRRVMGKEIKFLLHFVKESKQDESGMPNNRFLAERTGGTYSTLKVQPAELEDSGVYFCASSRRQGQETQYFGPGTRLLVL.

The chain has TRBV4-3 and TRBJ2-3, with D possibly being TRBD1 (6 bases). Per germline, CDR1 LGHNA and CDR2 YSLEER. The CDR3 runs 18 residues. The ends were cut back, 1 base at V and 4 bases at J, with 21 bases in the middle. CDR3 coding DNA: TGCGCCAGCAGCCAAGCCTACGGACGGGGACATCGATCAGATACGCAGTATTTT. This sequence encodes CASSQAYGRGHRSDTQYF.

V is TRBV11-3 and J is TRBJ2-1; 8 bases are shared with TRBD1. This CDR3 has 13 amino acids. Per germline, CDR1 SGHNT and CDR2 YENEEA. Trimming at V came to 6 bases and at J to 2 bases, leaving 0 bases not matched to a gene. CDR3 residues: CASRDRAYNEQFF. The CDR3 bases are TGTGCCAGCAGGGACAGGGCCTACAATGAGCAGTTCTTC. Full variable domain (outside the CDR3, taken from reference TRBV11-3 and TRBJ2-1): EAGVVQSPRYKIIEKKQPVAFWCNPISGHNTLYWYLQNLGQGPELLIRYENEEAVDDSQLPKDRFSAERLKGVDSTLKIQPAELGDSAVYLCASRDRAYNEQFFGPGTRLTVL.

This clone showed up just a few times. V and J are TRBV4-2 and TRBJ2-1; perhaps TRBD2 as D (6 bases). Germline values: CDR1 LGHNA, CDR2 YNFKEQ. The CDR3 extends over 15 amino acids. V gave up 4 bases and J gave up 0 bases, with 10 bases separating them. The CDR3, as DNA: TGTGCCAGCAGCCTGGGAGGTCACTCCTACAATGAGCAGTTCTTC. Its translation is CASSLGGHSYNEQFF.

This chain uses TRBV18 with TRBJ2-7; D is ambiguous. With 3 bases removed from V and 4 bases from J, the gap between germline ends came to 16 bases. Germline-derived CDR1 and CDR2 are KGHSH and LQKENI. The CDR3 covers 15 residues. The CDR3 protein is CASSPQTSSSYEQYF. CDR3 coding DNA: TGTGCCAGCTCACCGCAAACCAGTAGCTCTTACGAGCAGTACTTC.

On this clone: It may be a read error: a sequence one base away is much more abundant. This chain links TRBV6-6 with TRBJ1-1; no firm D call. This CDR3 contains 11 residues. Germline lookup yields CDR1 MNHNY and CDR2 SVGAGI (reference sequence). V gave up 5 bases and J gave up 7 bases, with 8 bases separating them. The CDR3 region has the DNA TGTGCCAGCAGTATCAACTATGAAGCTTTCTTT. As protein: CASSINYEAFF.

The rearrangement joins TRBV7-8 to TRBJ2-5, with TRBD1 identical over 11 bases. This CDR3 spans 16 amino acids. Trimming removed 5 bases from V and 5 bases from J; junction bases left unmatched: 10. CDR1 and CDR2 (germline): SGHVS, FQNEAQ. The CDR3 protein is CASSLGSGTGGETQYF. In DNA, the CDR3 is TGTGCCAGCAGCCTAGGGTCCGGGACAGGGGGGGAGACCCAGTACTTC.

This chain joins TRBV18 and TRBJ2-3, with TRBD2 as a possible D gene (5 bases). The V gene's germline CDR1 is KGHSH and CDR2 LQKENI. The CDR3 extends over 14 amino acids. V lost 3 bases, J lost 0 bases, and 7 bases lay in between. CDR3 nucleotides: TGTGCCAGCTCACCCAGGACTAGCACAGATACGCAGTATTTT. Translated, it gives CASSPRTSTDTQYF.

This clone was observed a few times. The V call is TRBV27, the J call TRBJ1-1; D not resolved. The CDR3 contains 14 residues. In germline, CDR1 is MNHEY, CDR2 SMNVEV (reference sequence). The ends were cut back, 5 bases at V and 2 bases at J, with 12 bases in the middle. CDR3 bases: TGTGCCAGCAGTACCATACCTATCAACACTGAAGCTTTCTTT. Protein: CASSTIPINTEAFF.

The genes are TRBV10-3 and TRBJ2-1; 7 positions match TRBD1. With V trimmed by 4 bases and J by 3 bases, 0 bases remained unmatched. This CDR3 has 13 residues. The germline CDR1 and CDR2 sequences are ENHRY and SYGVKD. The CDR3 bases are TGTGCCATCAGTGGACAGGGCTACAATGAGCAGTTCTTC. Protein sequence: CAISGQGYNEQFF.

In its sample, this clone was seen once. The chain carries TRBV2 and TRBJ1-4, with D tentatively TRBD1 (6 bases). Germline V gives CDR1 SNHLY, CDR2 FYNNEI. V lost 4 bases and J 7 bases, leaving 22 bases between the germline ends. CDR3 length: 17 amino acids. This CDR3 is CASSAQGFIATTEKLFF. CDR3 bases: TGTGCCAGCAGTGCACAGGGCTTTATAGCTACCACTGAAAAACTGTTTTTT.

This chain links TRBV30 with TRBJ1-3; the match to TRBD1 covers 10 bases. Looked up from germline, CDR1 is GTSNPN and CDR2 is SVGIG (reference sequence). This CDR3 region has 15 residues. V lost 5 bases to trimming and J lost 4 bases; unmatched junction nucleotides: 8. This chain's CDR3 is CAWGGTGAKGNTIYF. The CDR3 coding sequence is TGTGCCTGGGGTGGGACAGGGGCGAAAGGAAACACCATATATTTT.

CDR3 sequence: CASSWGQGIRYGYTF. The DNA for the CDR3 is TGTGCCAGCAGTTGGGGTCAGGGGATACGCTATGGCTACACCTTC. This chain connects TRBV6-1 to TRBJ1-2; possibly TRBD1 for D (6 bases). The CDR3 is made up of 15 amino acids. Germline CDR1 reads MNHNS; CDR2 reads SASEGT. Trimming took off 5 bases at V and 4 bases at J, with 17 bases between the two ends.

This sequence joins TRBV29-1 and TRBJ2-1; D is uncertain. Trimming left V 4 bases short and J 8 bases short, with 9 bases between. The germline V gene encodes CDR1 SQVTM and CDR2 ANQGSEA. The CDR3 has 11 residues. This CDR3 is CSVAGFYEQFF. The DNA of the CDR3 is TGCAGCGTTGCCGGGTTCTATGAGCAGTTCTTC.

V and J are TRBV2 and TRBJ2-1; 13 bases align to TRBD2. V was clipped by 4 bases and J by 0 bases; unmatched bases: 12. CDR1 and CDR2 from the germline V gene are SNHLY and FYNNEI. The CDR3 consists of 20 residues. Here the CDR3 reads CASSAQRLAGGVSSYNEQFF. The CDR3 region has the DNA TGTGCCAGCAGTGCGCAGAGACTAGCGGGGGGAGTGAGCTCCTACAATGAGCAGTTCTTC.

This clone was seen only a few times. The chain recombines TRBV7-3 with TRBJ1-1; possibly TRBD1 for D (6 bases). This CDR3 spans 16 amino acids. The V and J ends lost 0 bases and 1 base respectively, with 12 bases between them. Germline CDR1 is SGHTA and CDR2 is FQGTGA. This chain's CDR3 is CASSLTQGRANTEAFF. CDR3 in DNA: TGTGCCAGCAGCTTAACTCAGGGGAGGGCGAACACTGAAGCTTTCTTT. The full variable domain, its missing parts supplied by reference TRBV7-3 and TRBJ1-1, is GAGVSQTPSNKVTEKGKYVELRCDPISGHTALYWYRQSLGQGPEFLIYFQGTGAADDSGLPNDRFFAVRPEGSVSTLKIQRTERGDSAVYLCASSLTQGRANTEAFFGQGTRLTVV.